A selection of T cell receptor beta chains follows, all from one sample in a study of blood T cell repertoires in COVID-19. Sequencing used immunoSEQ multiplex PCR; TCRdb keeps in-frame clones, though not all of them. Of roughly 350,000 clones in the sample, about 85% were seen once. The sequenced sample consisted of peripheral blood. The source of these receptors is a young woman with acute or convalescent COVID-19. The CDR3 runs from the conserved cysteine through the conserved F or W. A D gene is named only where the DNA matches it firmly. Expanded clones are given a class, and other clones once, few, many or no size at all.

TRBJ1-3 TRBV7-2 - - TGTGCCAGCAGCTTAGTAGGGAGCTCTGGAAACACCATATATTTT CASSLVGSSGNTIYF
TRBJ1-6 TRBV30 - - TGTGCCTGGACCGGACAGTATCAATCACCCCTCCACTTT CAWTGQYQSPLHF
TRBJ1-2 TRBV6-5 TRBD1 - TGTGCCAGCAGTTATACACTCAGGGGGAACTATGGCTACACCTTC CASSYTLRGNYGYTF
TRBJ2-2 TRBV2 - - TGTGCCAGCAGTCAAATAGCGAAGAAGGTCGGGGAGCTGTTTTTT CASSQIAKKVGELFF
TRBJ1-1 TRBV10-2 - few TGCGCCAGCAGTGGGGCCCAGGGATTCATGAACACTGAAGCTTTCTTT CASSGAQGFMNTEAFF
TRBJ2-2 TRBV6-6 - - TGTGCCAGCAGTCCCGGGAGGGAGCTGTTTTTT CASSPGRELFF
TRBJ1-1 TRBV27 - few TGTGCCAGCAGTCCCCTGAGAGATTTGAACACTGAAGCTTTCTTT CASSPLRDLNTEAFF
TRBJ2-7 TRBV19 - - TGTGCCAGTAGTTGGTCGACAGACCTCAGACTCTACGAGCAGTACTTC CASSWSTDLRLYEQYF
TRBJ1-2 TRBV16 - - TGTGCCAGCAGCCAATCTATCGCGGGGGATCATGGCTACACCTTC CASSQSIAGDHGYTF
TRBJ2-1 TRBV6-1 - - TGTGCCAGCAGTGACAGGGAATACAATGAGCAGTTCTTC CASSDREYNEQFF
TRBJ2-5 TRBV24-1 - - TGTGCCACCAGTGTCTCCCGCGGGTCGGGAGAGACCCAGTACTTC CATSVSRGSGETQYF
TRBJ2-1 TRBV5-1 TRBD2 - TGCGCCAGCAGCTTGGGAACTAGCGTGAACTCCTACAATGAGCAGTTCTTC CASSLGTSVNSYNEQFF
TRBJ2-7 TRBV5-1 TRBD1 few TGCGCCAGCAGCGGGACAGAGACCTACGAGCAGTACTTC CASSGTETYEQYF
TRBJ2-5 TRBV15 - - TGTGCCACCAGCATAAGGAGCGGCCTACAAGAGACCCAGTACTTC CATSIRSGLQETQYF
TRBJ2-1 TRBV19 TRBD2 - TGTGCCAGTAGTATTGTCCTAGCGGGAGGGCTGGAGCAGTTCTTC CASSIVLAGGLEQFF
TRBJ2-3 TRBV24-1 TRBD1 - TGTGCCACCAGCCCGGGACAGGGGCCCACAGATACGCAGTATTTT CATSPGQGPTDTQYF
TRBJ2-5 TRBV2 TRBD2 - TGTGCCAGCTTTATGACGGGAGGGAGGCAAGAGACCCAGTACTTC CASFMTGGRQETQYF
TRBJ2-7 TRBV2 - - TGTGCCAGCATCGGATTTGAGGAGGCCTACGAGCAGTACTTC CASIGFEEAYEQYF